This T cell receptor (beta chain) is drawn from a study of T-cell memory formation after mild COVID-19. This CDR3 region has 12 residues. V lost 3 bases and J 10 bases, leaving 11 bases between the germline ends. TCRdb passed the 5' RACE reads through MiXCR, listing each CDR3 protein once. The table has roughly 200,000 distinct CDR3 sequences, around 20% seen once. V usage is TRBV12-3 or TRBV12-4 and J usage is TRBJ2-3, with unresolved D. This receptor was obtained from an adult woman who had mild COVID-19 (a few samples of this study predate the infection). Cell type and time point are not known. Specimen: PBMCs or a T cell subset sorted from them (not recorded which). The CDR3 coding sequence is TGTGCCAGCAGTTTTGCGTTCAATGCGCAGTATTTT. Protein sequence: CASSFAFNAQYF.